This T cell receptor (beta chain) is drawn from a study of T cell repertoires in cytomegalovirus infection. Study summary: Public TCR beta signatures indicated both CMV infection and matching HLA type. Study observations and caveats: Adding up the frequency of public TCR beta families identified people who carried CMV plus the relevant HLA.

TCRdb re-analysed the reads in MiXCR, keeping a single row per CDR3 protein. In the table there are about 740,000 distinct CDR3 sequences, 35% to 45% of which are singletons. CDR1 MGHRA and CDR2 YSYEKL come from the germline V gene. The CDR3 sequence is 14 residues long. J gave up 4 bases and V 6 bases, and 5 bases lay outside the gene matches. As concerns this clonotype: Its antigen is as yet unknown.

The chain combines TRBV4-1 with TRBJ2-3; 9 bases fit TRBD1. Specimen: PBMCs. The clonotype originates from a human donor in good health (CMV status not recorded). Some clones in this sample may be carry-over from other donors' samples. The CDR3 sequence is CASRDRGSPDTQYF. The CDR3 DNA is TGCGCCAGCAGAGACAGGGGGTCCCCAGATACGCAGTATTTT.